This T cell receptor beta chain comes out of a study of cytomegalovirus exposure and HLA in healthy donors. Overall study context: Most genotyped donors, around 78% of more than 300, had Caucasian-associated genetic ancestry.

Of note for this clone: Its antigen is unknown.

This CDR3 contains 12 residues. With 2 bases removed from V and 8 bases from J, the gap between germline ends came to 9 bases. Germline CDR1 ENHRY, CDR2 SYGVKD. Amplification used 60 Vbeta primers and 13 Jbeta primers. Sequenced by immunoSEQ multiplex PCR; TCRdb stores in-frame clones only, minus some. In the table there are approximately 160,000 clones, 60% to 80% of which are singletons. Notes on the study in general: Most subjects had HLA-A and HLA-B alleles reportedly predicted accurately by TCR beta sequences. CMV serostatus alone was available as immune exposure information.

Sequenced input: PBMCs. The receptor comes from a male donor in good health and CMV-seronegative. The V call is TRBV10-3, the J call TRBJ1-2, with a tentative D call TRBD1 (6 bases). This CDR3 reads CAISEHRDGYTF. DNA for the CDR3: TGTGCCATCAGTGAGCACAGGGACGGCTACACCTTC.